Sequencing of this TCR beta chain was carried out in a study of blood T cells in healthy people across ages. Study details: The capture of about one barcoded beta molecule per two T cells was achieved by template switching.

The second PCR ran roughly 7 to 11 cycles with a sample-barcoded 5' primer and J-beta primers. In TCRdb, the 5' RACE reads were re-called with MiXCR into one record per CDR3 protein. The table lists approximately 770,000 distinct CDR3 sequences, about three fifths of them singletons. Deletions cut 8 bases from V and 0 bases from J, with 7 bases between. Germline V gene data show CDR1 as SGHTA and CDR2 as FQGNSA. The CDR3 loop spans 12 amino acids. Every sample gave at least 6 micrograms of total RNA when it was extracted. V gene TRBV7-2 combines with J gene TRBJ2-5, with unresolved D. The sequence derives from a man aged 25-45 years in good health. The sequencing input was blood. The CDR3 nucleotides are TGTGCCAGCGGAACGTACCAAGAGACCCAGTACTTC. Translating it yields CASGTYQETQYF.